This T cell receptor (beta chain) is drawn from a study of T cells expressing NK-cell markers. Study in general: Out of eight donors sequenced, seven tested HCMV-seropositive and the remaining one seronegative. Overall study findings and caveats: Dominant NKG2C+ clonotypes in a handful of donors made up roughly 1.0-7.0% of CD8+ T cells. A few of the donors also had these clonotypes leading their CD3+CD56-NKG2C+ fraction.

The CDR3 runs to 14 residues. Looked up from germline, CDR1 is ENHRY and CDR2 is SYGVKD. 5'RACE template switching with UMIs generated TCR beta cDNA. One entry per CDR3 protein, without DNA, is what TCRdb gives after re-calling the 5' RACE reads. The sample's table shows 300,000 to 450,000 distinct CDR3 sequences. In regard to this clonotype: Its antigen is not identified.

The sample was blood T cells: a sorted CD56 or NKG2C T cell subset, CD4+ or CD8+ T cells, or bulk PBMC T cells (not recorded which). The origin of this receptor is a man aged 18-70 years in good health. This rearrangement joins TRBV10-3 to TRBJ2-1. Here the CDR3 reads CAISDSGLYNEQFF.